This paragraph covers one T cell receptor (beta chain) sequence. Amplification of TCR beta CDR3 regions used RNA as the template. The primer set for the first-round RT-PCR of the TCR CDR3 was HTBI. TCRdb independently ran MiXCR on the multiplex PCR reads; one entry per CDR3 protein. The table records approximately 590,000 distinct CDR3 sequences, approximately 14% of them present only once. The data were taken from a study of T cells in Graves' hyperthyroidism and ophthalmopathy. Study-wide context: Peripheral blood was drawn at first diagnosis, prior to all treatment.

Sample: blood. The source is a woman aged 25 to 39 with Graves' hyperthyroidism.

CDR3 sequence (DNA): TGCAGCGTTGAAGATGACGGGGACGGCTACGAGCAGTACTTC. Protein sequence: CSVEDDGDGYEQYF. This chain joins TRBV29-1 and TRBJ2-7; D is perhaps TRBD1 or TRBD2 (5 bases each). Trimming left V 0 bases short and J 3 bases short, with 12 bases between. The CDR3 is made up of 14 amino acids. From germline, CDR1 is SQVTM and CDR2 ANQGSEA.